Listed below are T cell receptor beta chains from one sample, sequenced in a study of long-term antiretroviral therapy in people with HIV. TCRdb's copy holds only in-frame clones and misses some; the assay was immunoSEQ multiplex PCR. The sample contains 24,000 or so clones, 95% of which appear only once. The sequencing here drew on unsorted PBMCs, taken 4.8 to 5 years after starting antiretroviral therapy. These receptors came from a woman aged 45-60 years with HIV. The conserved cysteine and the conserved F or W are not part of the CDR3 here. Fields, in order: D gene, V gene, J gene, CDR3 protein. D genes are given only for firm matches.

TRBD1,TRBV4-1,TRBJ2-2,ASSSQGAHSGELF
TRBD1,TRBV29-1,TRBJ1-2,SVEDTGGGYYGYT
-,TRBV29-1,TRBJ1-3,SVAGAGGNTIY
-,TRBV5-4,TRBJ2-7,ASSGGTEGKQY
-,TRBV6-5,TRBJ1-5,ASSFKNQPQH
-,TRBV7-9,TRBJ1-2,ASSARDSGYT
-,TRBV12-5,TRBJ1-4,ASGLRSGGGGEKLF
TRBD2,TRBV10-3,TRBJ2-1,AISEYAASGNTGSYNEQF
-,TRBV9,TRBJ1-4,ASSVMPGEKLF
-,TRBV10-3,TRBJ2-7,AISAGTGHEQY
-,TRBV25-1,TRBJ2-3,ASVNSGATDTQY
TRBD2,TRBV9,TRBJ2-3,ASSGGGGSLAGLNTQY
TRBD2,TRBV5-4,TRBJ2-3,ASSFRLAGVTDTQY
-,TRBV6-5,TRBJ2-3,ASSYRGNTQY